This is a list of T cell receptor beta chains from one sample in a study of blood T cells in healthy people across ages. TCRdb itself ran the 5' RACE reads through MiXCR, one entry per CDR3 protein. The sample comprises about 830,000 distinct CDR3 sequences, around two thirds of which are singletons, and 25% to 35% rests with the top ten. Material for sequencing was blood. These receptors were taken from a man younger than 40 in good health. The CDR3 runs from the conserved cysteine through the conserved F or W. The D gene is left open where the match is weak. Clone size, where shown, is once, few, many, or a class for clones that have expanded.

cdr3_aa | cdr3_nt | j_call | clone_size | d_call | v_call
CASSKGGTGAYEQYF | TGTGCCAGCAGCAAAGGCGGCACAGGGGCCTACGAGCAGTACTTC | TRBJ2-7 | - | - | TRBV21-1
CSVLLIGTQYF | TGCAGCGTCCTTCTAATCGGGACCCAGTACTTC | TRBJ2-5 | - | - | TRBV29-1
CSATPSGSSYNEQFF | TGCAGTGCCACCCCTAGCGGAAGCTCCTACAATGAGCAGTTCTTC | TRBJ2-1 | - | TRBD2 | TRBV20-1
CASSTQGAYEQYF | TGTGCCAGCAGCACCCAGGGGGCCTACGAGCAGTACTTC | TRBJ2-7 | many | TRBD1 | TRBV7-2
CASSTSFYGYTF | TGTGCCAGCAGCACCAGCTTCTATGGCTACACCTTC | TRBJ1-2 | - | - | TRBV9
CASSEAQDNEQFF | TGTGCCAGCAGTGAGGCCCAGGACAATGAGCAGTTCTTC | TRBJ2-1 | few | - | TRBV2
CATSRYQTGLGEQFF | TGTGCCACCAGCAGATATCAGACAGGGTTGGGTGAGCAGTTCTTC | TRBJ2-1 | - | TRBD1 | TRBV15
CASSPGTPTVFF | TGTGCCAGCAGCCCCGGGACTCCGACTGTGTTCTTC | TRBJ2-1 | - | - | TRBV3-1
CASSPAGTYQPQHF | TGTGCCAGCAGCCCGGCCGGGACATATCAGCCCCAGCATTTT | TRBJ1-5 | - | - | TRBV7-2
CASSYLQQSPFYGYTF | TGTGCCAGCAGTTACCTTCAACAATCGCCCTTTTATGGCTACACCTTC | TRBJ1-2 | - | - | TRBV6-6
CASSNLRGATEAFF | TGTGCCAGCAGCAACCTGAGGGGGGCCACTGAAGCTTTCTTT | TRBJ1-1 | - | - | TRBV6-5
CASSSGTPAYEQNF | TGTGCCAGCAGCTCCGGGACCCCAGCCTACGAGCAGAACTTC | TRBJ2-7 | once | - | TRBV3-1
CASSKGKNTEAFF | TGTGCCAGCAGCAAGGGAAAGAACACTGAAGCTTTCTTT | TRBJ1-1 | few | - | TRBV7-8
CASSFAGANSYEQYF | TGTGCCAGCAGCTTTGCAGGGGCAAACAGCTACGAGCAGTACTTC | TRBJ2-7 | once | - | TRBV7-2
CASSFPGGRYTF | TGTGCCAGCAGTTTCCCGGGGGGACGCTACACCTTC | TRBJ1-2 | once | - | TRBV27
CASSEAREQYF | TGTGCCAGCAGTGAGGCCCGCGAGCAGTACTTC | TRBJ2-7 | few | - | TRBV6-2/TRBV6-3
CSARDSFGLAGAQQETQYF | TGCAGTGCTAGAGATTCTTTCGGGCTAGCGGGGGCTCAGCAAGAGACCCAGTACTTC | TRBJ2-5 | - | TRBD2 | TRBV20-1
CSIIGAGVNNEQFF | TGCAGTATCATCGGTGCGGGGGTAAACAATGAGCAGTTCTTC | TRBJ2-1 | - | TRBD2 | TRBV20-1
CASSQTGGVVGTEAFF | TGCGCCAGCAGCCAAACAGGGGGCGTGGTGGGCACTGAAGCTTTCTTT | TRBJ1-1 | - | TRBD1 | TRBV4-3
CASSLEASYNSPLHF | TGTGCCAGCAGCTTAGAGGCCTCCTATAATTCACCCCTCCACTTT | TRBJ1-6 | few | - | TRBV7-2
CASSLPTGTGAPEQYF | TGTGCCAGCAGTTTACCCACCGGGACAGGGGCCCCTGAGCAGTACTTC | TRBJ2-5 | - | TRBD1 | TRBV28
CASTLGDRPYEQYF | TGCGCCAGCACTCTAGGGGACAGACCCTACGAGCAGTACTTC | TRBJ2-7 | - | TRBD1 | TRBV5-1
CSVQRSSYEQYF | TGCAGCGTTCAGCGGAGCTCCTACGAGCAGTACTTC | TRBJ2-7 | - | - | TRBV29-1
CATREATNEKLFF | TGTGCCACCAGAGAGGCAACTAATGAAAAACTGTTTTTT | TRBJ1-4 | - | - | TRBV14
CASSEAYGNQPQHF | TGTGCCAGCAGTGAAGCTTACGGGAATCAGCCCCAGCATTTT | TRBJ1-5 | - | - | TRBV6-1
CASSPPGQGIYSTDTQYF | TGCGCCAGCAGCCCTCCGGGACAGGGGATCTATAGCACAGATACGCAGTATTTT | TRBJ2-3 | - | TRBD1 | TRBV5-1
CSATGLADEQYF | TGCAGTGCTACCGGACTAGCGGACGAGCAGTACTTC | TRBJ2-7 | - | TRBD2 | TRBV20-1
CASETDISNTEAFF | TGTGCCAGCGAAACGGACATCAGCAACACTGAAGCTTTCTTT | TRBJ1-1 | - | - | TRBV25-1